These 2 T cell receptor beta chains share one sample of origin, sequenced in a study of shared clonotypes between healthy human individuals. Assay: immunoSEQ multiplex PCR; the TCRdb copy retains only in-frame clones and omits some. Of approximately 500,000 clones listed, over 75% are singletons. The source material was PBMCs. All receptors come from a middle-aged woman in good health. Some clones in this sample may be carry-over from other donors' samples.

J is TRBJ2-2 and V is TRBV7-3; no clear D gene. V was pared by 2 bases and J by 5 bases, with 15 bases between. Per the germline V gene, CDR1 is SGHTA and CDR2 is FQGTGA. The CDR3 has 16 residues. CDR3 coding DNA: TGTGCCAGCAGCTTATACAAAAACACCGGGACCGGGGAGCTGTTTTTT. This gives the protein CASSLYKNTGTGELFF.

As to this clone: A read error is likely here: a far larger clone is one base away. This chain uses TRBV5-1 with TRBJ2-3, with D possibly matching TRBD2 (5 bases). Germline lookup yields CDR1 SGHRS and CDR2 YFSETQ. The length of the CDR3 is 15 residues. Deletions cut 1 base from V and 4 bases from J, with 13 bases between. The CDR3 DNA reads as TGCGCCAGCAGCTTGTATGCCGGAGGCGCAGATACGCAGTATTTT. Amino acids: CASSLYAGGADTQYF.